What follows is one T cell receptor beta chain and its context. The antigen is not known. Libraries were prepared by immunoSEQ multiplex PCR; TCRdb keeps only in-frame clonotypes and omits some of them. The top ten clones hold approximately 2.9% of a sample with approximately 130,000 clones, about 86% of them seen once. This sample is drawn from a study of T cell responses to AZD1222 COVID-19 vaccine. General observations from the study: Elevations in Spike-specific TCR breadth and depth followed administration of two AZD1222 doses. In all cases, repertoires were sampled only after the peak T cell response.

The CDR3 is 13 amino acids. Losses at the gene ends were 5 bases for V and 6 bases for J; bases not matched to a gene: 4. Germline assignment: CDR1 SGHAT and CDR2 FQNNGV. Second-dose groups at about 4 or about 12 weeks were pooled. The receptor was isolated from an adult who received the AZD1222 COVID-19 vaccine. The J gene is TRBJ1-2, the V gene TRBV11-2; 9 bases are shared with TRBD1. Sequencing was performed on peripheral blood, taken 28 days after the second AZD1222 dose. The CDR3 sequence: CASSLTGGDGYTF. CDR3 nucleotide sequence: TGTGCCAGCAGCCTCACAGGGGGCGATGGCTACACCTTC. The full variable domain, completed using reference TRBV11-2 and TRBJ1-2, is EAGVAQSPRYKIIEKRQSVAFWCNPISGHATLYWYQQILGQGPKLLIQFQNNGVVDDSQLPKDRFSAERLKGVDSTLKIQPAKLEDSAVYLCASSLTGGDGYTFGSGTRLTVV.